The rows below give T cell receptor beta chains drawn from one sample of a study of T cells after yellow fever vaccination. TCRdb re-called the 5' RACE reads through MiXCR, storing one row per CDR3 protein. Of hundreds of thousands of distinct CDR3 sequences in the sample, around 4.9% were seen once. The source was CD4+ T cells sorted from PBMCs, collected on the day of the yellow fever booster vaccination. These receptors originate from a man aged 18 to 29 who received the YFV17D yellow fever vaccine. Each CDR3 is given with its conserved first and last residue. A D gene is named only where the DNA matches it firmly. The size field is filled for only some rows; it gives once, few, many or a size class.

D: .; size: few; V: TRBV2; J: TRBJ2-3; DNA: TGTGCCAGCAGTGGTGGGAATAAAGATACGCAGTATTTT; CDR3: CASSGGNKDTQYF
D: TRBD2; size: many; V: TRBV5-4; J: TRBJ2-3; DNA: TGTGCCAGCAGCCCGACTAGCGGGGCCCTCACAGATACGCAGTATTTT; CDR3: CASSPTSGALTDTQYF
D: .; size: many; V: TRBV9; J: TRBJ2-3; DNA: TGTGCCAGCAGCGTCTGGGCCGGCGGGGGACAAGGGGATACGCAGTATTTT; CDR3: CASSVWAGGGQGDTQYF
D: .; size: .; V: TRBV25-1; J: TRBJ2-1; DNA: TGTGCCAGCAGTGAATATGGGGGTAGCCGATCTGGGGGGACCTACAATGAGCAGTTCTTC; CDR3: CASSEYGGSRSGGTYNEQFF
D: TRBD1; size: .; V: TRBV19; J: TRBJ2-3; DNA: TGTGCCAGTAAGTCCTGGGACAGGGGCACAGATACGCAGTATTTT; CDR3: CASKSWDRGTDTQYF
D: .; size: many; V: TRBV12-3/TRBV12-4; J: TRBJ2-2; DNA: TGTGCCAGCAGCTCACGGGTACCTCGGACCGGGGAGCTGTTTTTT; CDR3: CASSSRVPRTGELFF
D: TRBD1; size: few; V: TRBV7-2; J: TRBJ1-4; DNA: TGTGCCAGCACCACAACCGGGACAGGGTGGAAAAAACTGTTTTTT; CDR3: CASTTTGTGWKKLFF
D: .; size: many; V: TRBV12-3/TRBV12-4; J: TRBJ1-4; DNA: TGTGCCAGCAGAACCGGGAAGCGGGGGAATGAAAAACTGTTTTTT; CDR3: CASRTGKRGNEKLFF
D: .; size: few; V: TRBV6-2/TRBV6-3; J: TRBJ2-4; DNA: TGTGCCAGCAGTTACTCGACGTCGACGGCCAAAAACATTCAGTACTTC; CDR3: CASSYSTSTAKNIQYF
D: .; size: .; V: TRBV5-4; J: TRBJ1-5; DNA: TGTGCCAGCAGCTTGTGGGGTACCGCGGATCAGCCCCAGCATTTT; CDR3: CASSLWGTADQPQHF
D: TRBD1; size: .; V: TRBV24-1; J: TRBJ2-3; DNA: TGTGCCACCAGTGACAGGGGGTCTCTGAATACGCAGTATTTT; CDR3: CATSDRGSLNTQYF
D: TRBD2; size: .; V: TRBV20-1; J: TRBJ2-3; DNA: TGCAGTGCTATAACCGGGACTAGCGATACGCAGTATTTT; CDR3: CSAITGTSDTQYF
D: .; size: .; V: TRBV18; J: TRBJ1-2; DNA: TGTGCCAGCTCACCGACAAAGGGGGACTATGGCTACACCTTC; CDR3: CASSPTKGDYGYTF
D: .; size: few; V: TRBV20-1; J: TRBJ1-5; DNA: TGCAGTGCTAGAGTTTTGGGGATCAATCAGCCCCAGCATTTT; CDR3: CSARVLGINQPQHF
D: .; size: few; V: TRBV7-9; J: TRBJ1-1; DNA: TGTGCCAGCAGCTATGGATGGATCGGGGTTGAAGCTTTCTTT; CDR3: CASSYGWIGVEAFF
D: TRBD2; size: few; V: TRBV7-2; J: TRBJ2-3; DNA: TGTGCCAGCAGCACCCTCCGGTTAGCGGGGGGCCAAGCAGATACGCAGTATTTT; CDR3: CASSTLRLAGGQADTQYF
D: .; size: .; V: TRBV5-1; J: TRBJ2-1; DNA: TGCGCCAGCAGCTCAGGACAGTCCTACAATGAGCAGTTCTTC; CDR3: CASSSGQSYNEQFF